The 26 T cell receptor beta chains below were found in one sample sequenced in a study of radiotherapy plus CTLA-4 blockade in lung cancer. The protocol was immunoSEQ multiplex PCR, while the TCRdb copy is restricted to in-frame clones and leaves out a portion. The sample lists 56,000 or so clones, more than 60% seen once, with roughly 15% in the top ten. Here the sequenced sample was peripheral blood, taken from a patient treated with radiotherapy plus ipilimumab. Receptor source: a human donor with non-small cell lung cancer who had a complete response to radiotherapy plus ipilimumab.

This clone was observed a few times. V gene TRBV30 combines with J gene TRBJ2-2, with TRBD1 matching 7 bases. The CDR3 runs 15 residues. The ends lost 0 bases at V and 6 bases at J; junction bases unmatched: 7. From germline, CDR1 is GTSNPN and CDR2 SVGIG (reference sequence). CDR3 amino acids: CAWSVVRQGAGELFF. The DNA for the CDR3 is TGTGCCTGGAGTGTCGTAAGACAGGGAGCCGGGGAGCTGTTTTTT.

V is TRBV6-5 and J is TRBJ2-7, with D perhaps matching TRBD1 (6 bases). CDR3 length: 13 amino acids. Germline V gene lookup returns CDR1 MNHEY and CDR2 SVGAGI. V gave up 5 bases and J gave up 7 bases, with 15 bases separating them. The chain's CDR3 is CASSPGQSLEQYV. Written as DNA, the CDR3 is TGTGCCAGCAGTCCCGGACAGTCTCTTGAGCAGTACGTC.

The V and J genes are TRBV5-1 and TRBJ1-1; TRBD1 aligns across 7 bases. Germline CDR1 SGHRS, CDR2 YFSETQ. V was pared by 4 bases and J by 0 bases, with 6 bases of the junction left unmatched. CDR3 length equals 15 residues. The DNA of the CDR3 is TGCGCCAGCAGCACGATGGGACAGTTGAACACTGAAGCTTTCTTT. Translating gives CASSTMGQLNTEAFF.

This clone was recorded only once. The rearrangement links TRBV7-9 to TRBJ2-5; 7 bases match TRBD2. With V trimmed by 5 bases and J by 5 bases, 5 bases remained unmatched. The CDR3 consists of 13 residues. Germline CDR1 and CDR2: SEHNR and FQNEAQ (reference sequence). CDR3 bases: TGTGCCAGCAGCCCCACTAGCGTGGAGACCCAGTACTTC. It encodes CASSPTSVETQYF.

The genes are TRBV6-5 and TRBJ1-1, with D uncertain. V was pared by 2 bases and J by 6 bases, with 10 bases between. Germline V gene sequence: CDR1 MNHEY, CDR2 SVGAGI. CDR3 length: 13 amino acids. The CDR3 is CASSYTKESEAFF. Written as DNA, the CDR3 is TGTGCCAGCAGTTACACAAAGGAGTCTGAAGCTTTCTTT.

The chain employs TRBV6-5 and TRBJ2-5, with a tentative D call TRBD1 (9 bases). The J call may be in error: the DNA end matches TRBJ2-7 better. The germline V gene encodes CDR1 MNHEY and CDR2 SVGAGI. The CDR3 consists of 15 residues. CDR3 region: CASRRGGQGTYEQYF. CDR3 DNA: TGTGCCAGCAGACGGGGGGGACAGGGTACTTACGAGCAGTACTTC.

The V call is TRBV5-4, the J call TRBJ2-1; TRBD2 matches 10 bases. The V gene end was trimmed by 4 bases and the J gene end by 0 bases; junction bases not matched to a gene: 4. CDR1 is SGHNT and CDR2 is YYREEE in the germline V gene (reference sequence). The CDR3 sequence is 16 residues long. CDR3 nucleotides: TGTGCCAGCAGCGCTCGGACTAGCGGCTCCTACAATGAGCAGTTCTTC. Protein sequence: CASSARTSGSYNEQFF.

Only one count was recorded for this clone. This chain connects TRBV18 to TRBJ1-5; 7 nucleotides match TRBD1. The CDR3 loop spans 15 amino acids. After removal of 3 bases from V and 0 bases from J, the junction contained 2 bases not matched to a gene. CDR1 and CDR2 from the germline V gene are KGHSH and LQKENI. DNA for the CDR3: TGTGCCAGCTCACCCAGGGACAGTAGCAATCAGCCCCAGCATTTT. The encoded protein is CASSPRDSSNQPQHF.

CDR3 sequence (DNA): TGTGCCAGCAGCCCCAGCGGGAACTATGGCTACACCTTC. Translation gives CASSPSGNYGYTF. The chain links TRBV5-8 to TRBJ1-2; no firm D call. Between the trimmed V and J ends, which lost 4 bases and 2 bases, there was a span of 9 bases. The CDR3 is 13 amino acids. Germline V lookup: CDR1 SGHTS, CDR2 YDEGEE.

This clone appeared once. V and J are TRBV18 and TRBJ2-7; 8 bases are a match to TRBD1. The CDR3 has 14 amino acids. J lost 6 bases, V lost 2 bases, and 6 bases had no gene match. Germline CDR1 and CDR2: KGHSH and LQKENI. The CDR3 sequence: CASSPDRGPGEQYV. CDR3 DNA: TGTGCCAGCTCACCAGACAGGGGTCCGGGCGAGCAGTACGTC.

This chain uses TRBV19 with TRBJ1-1; D uncertain. The CDR3 covers 17 residues. Germline CDR1 and CDR2: LNHDA and SQIVND (reference sequence). The V and J ends lost 1 base and 5 bases respectively, with 20 bases between them. The CDR3 spells CASSIVVRREGGTEAFF. CDR3 sequence (DNA): TGTGCCAGTAGTATAGTGGTAAGAAGGGAAGGAGGGACTGAAGCTTTCTTT.

V gene TRBV6-1 combines with J gene TRBJ2-1, with 8 bases lining up with TRBD2. CDR1 MNHNS and CDR2 SASEGT come from the germline V gene. Unmatched junction bases numbered 7, after V lost 3 bases and J lost 6 bases. The CDR3 spans 15 residues. The CDR3 spells CASSDETSVSNEQFF. The CDR3 bases are TGTGCCAGCAGTGACGAGACTAGCGTGTCCAATGAGCAGTTCTTC.

The chain has TRBV19 and TRBJ2-4; 7 bases align to TRBD2. J lost 3 bases, V lost 0 bases, and 5 bases had no gene match. The germline V gene encodes CDR1 LNHDA and CDR2 SQIVND (reference sequence). This CDR3 has 16 amino acids. CDR3 in DNA: TGTGCCAGTAGTATAGATGGGGGGGGTGTCAAAAACATTCAGTACTTC. Protein product: CASSIDGGGVKNIQYF. The whole variable domain, remainder taken from reference TRBV19 and TRBJ2-4, is DGGITQSPKYLFRKEGQNVTLSCEQNLNHDAMYWYRQDPGQGLRLIYYSQIVNDFQKGDIAEGYSVSREKKESFPLTVTSAQKNPTAFYLCASSIDGGGVKNIQYFGAGTRLSVL.

The chain is built from TRBV5-4 and TRBJ1-3; a weak D match, TRBD1 (5 bases). Per the germline V gene, CDR1 is SGHNT and CDR2 is YYREEE (reference sequence). The V gene lost 1 base and the J gene lost 2 bases, with 10 bases spanning the gap. CDR3 length: 15 residues. CDR3 amino acids: CASSLNPGAGNTIYF. CDR3 DNA sequence: TGTGCCAGCAGCTTGAATCCGGGGGCTGGAAACACCATATATTTT.

The chain combines TRBV29-1 with TRBJ2-5, with a weak D call TRBD2 (6 bases). Looked up from germline, CDR1 is SQVTM and CDR2 is ANQGSEA. The CDR3 consists of 14 residues. Trimming stripped 3 bases from V and 5 bases from J, with 16 bases between. The CDR3 region has the DNA TGCAGCGTTGACCCGGGAGAGGCGCCGGAGACCCAGTACTTC. The encoded protein is CSVDPGEAPETQYF.

The chain has TRBV6-1 and TRBJ2-7, with TRBD1 identical over 10 bases. CDR1 and CDR2 (germline): MNHNS, SASEGT. With V trimmed by 8 bases and J by 0 bases, 1 base remained unmatched. CDR3 length: 13 residues. CDR3 protein: CASGQGVSYEQYF. DNA for the CDR3: TGTGCCAGCGGACAGGGGGTCTCCTACGAGCAGTACTTC.

The V call is TRBV7-6, the J call TRBJ2-2; D is uncertain. The ends were cut back, 10 bases at V and 1 base at J, with 13 bases in the middle. The CDR3 has 14 amino acids. CDR1 SGHVS and CDR2 FNYEAQ come from the germline V gene. The CDR3 nucleotides are TGTGCCACGGTAGCTAGAGGGAACACCGGGGAGCTGTTTTTT. This sequence encodes CATVARGNTGELFF. The full variable domain, its missing parts supplied by reference TRBV7-6 and TRBJ2-2, is GAGVSQSPRYKVTKRGQDVALRCDPISGHVSLYWYRQALGQGPEFLTYFNYEAQQDKSGLPNDRFSAERPEGSISTLTIQRTEQRDSAMYRCATVARGNTGELFFGEGSRLTVL.

The J gene is TRBJ2-3, the V gene TRBV2; TRBD2 matches at 7 bases. The CDR3 has 15 amino acids. Germline CDR1 is SNHLY and CDR2 is FYNNEI. The V and J ends lost 4 bases and 2 bases, in that order; junction bases with no gene match: 6. The CDR3 DNA is TGTGCCAGCAGTGTTGGGGGGGACTACACAGATACGCAGTATTTT. Its translation: CASSVGGDYTDTQYF.

V and J are TRBV6-1 and TRBJ2-3; D unresolved. This CDR3 is 11 amino acids long. V lost 5 bases and J 4 bases, leaving 4 bases between the germline ends. Germline lookup yields CDR1 MNHNS and CDR2 SASEGT. The CDR3 spells CASSWPDTQYF. As DNA, the CDR3 is TGTGCCAGCAGTTGGCCAGATACGCAGTATTTT.

This clone was recorded only once. The chain combines TRBV6-1 with TRBJ1-5; weak D call: TRBD1 (5 bases). The CDR3 is made up of 15 amino acids. The germline V gene encodes CDR1 MNHNS and CDR2 SASEGT. V lost 2 bases and J 0 bases, leaving 8 bases between the germline ends. CDR3 region: CASSEWGVSNQPQHF. Written as DNA, the CDR3 is TGTGCCAGCAGTGAATGGGGGGTTAGCAATCAGCCCCAGCATTTT.

V is TRBV5-1 and J is TRBJ2-7; 7 bases are shared with TRBD1. Unmatched junction bases numbered 5, after V lost 5 bases and J lost 3 bases. Germline V lookup: CDR1 SGHRS, CDR2 YFSETQ. The CDR3 covers 13 residues. CDR3 protein: CASSRDSLYEQYF. CDR3 nucleotide sequence: TGCGCCAGCAGTCGGGACAGCCTCTACGAGCAGTACTTC. The entire variable domain, with the rest obtained from reference TRBV5-1 and TRBJ2-7, is as follows: KAGVTQTPRYLIKTRGQQVTLSCSPISGHRSVSWYQQTPGQGLQFLFEYFSETQRNKGNFPGRFSGRQFSNSRSEMNVSTLELGDSALYLCASSRDSLYEQYFGPGTRLTVT.

V is TRBV19 and J is TRBJ1-3, with D possibly matching TRBD1 (6 bases). V shed 9 bases and J shed 4 bases, with 16 bases lying between them. CDR3 length: 14 residues. Germline CDR1 LNHDA, CDR2 SQIVND (reference sequence). This CDR3 reads CASASGTPGNTIYF. Written as DNA, the CDR3 is TGTGCCAGCGCCTCCGGGACACCCGGAAACACCATATATTTT.

In its sample, this clone was seen once. Other DNA sequences within the sample encode an identical CDR3. The CDR3 is CASSPGGETQYF. For the CDR3, the DNA is TGTGCCAGCTCACCGGGGGGAGAGACCCAGTACTTC. The chain carries TRBV18 and TRBJ2-5; D is possibly TRBD2 (6 bases). V lost 3 bases, J lost 4 bases, and 6 bases lay in between. CDR3 size: 12 residues. From germline, CDR1 is KGHSH and CDR2 LQKENI.

V gene TRBV18 combines with J gene TRBJ2-1; the D gene is possibly TRBD2 (6 bases). There are 14 residues in the CDR3. Germline V CDR1 and CDR2: KGHSH, LQKENI. V dropped 0 bases and J dropped 6 bases, with 9 bases sitting between them. As DNA, the CDR3 is TGTGCCAGCTCACCACCAGGGACTGGCAATGAGCAGTTCTTC. As protein: CASSPPGTGNEQFF.

The chain employs TRBV7-2 and TRBJ2-7, with TRBD2 matching over 9 bases. CDR3 length equals 15 residues. Trimming at V came to 1 base and at J to 0 bases, leaving 1 base not matched to a gene. Germline V CDR1 and CDR2: SGHTA, FQGNSA. CDR3 sequence: CASSLGAGGSYEQYF. CDR3 DNA: TGTGCCAGCAGCTTAGGAGCGGGGGGCTCCTACGAGCAGTACTTC.

This clone occurred a few times. This chain connects TRBV4-3 to TRBJ1-2; D is possibly TRBD1 (5 bases). This CDR3 has 16 residues. Germline V gene lookup returns CDR1 LGHNA and CDR2 YSLEER. The V end lost 1 base, the J end lost 5 bases, and 17 bases lay between the germline ends. DNA of the CDR3: TGCGCCAGCAGCCAAGTGGCGCGGACACCGATTTATGGCTACACCTTC. This sequence encodes CASSQVARTPIYGYTF.